The text below deals with one TCR beta chain. What it binds is not known. This CDR3 spans 12 amino acids. Germline loops: CDR1 SNHLY, CDR2 FYNNEI. With 4 bases removed from V and 4 bases from J, the gap between germline ends came to 5 bases. The sample is drawn from a study of pediatric ulcerative colitis. Study-wide points: A couple of rectal CDR3 clonotypes occurred in all ulcerative colitis patients.

Colonoscopy and blood draw happened at the same time. The assay was run at survey level. Clones were sequenced by immunoSEQ multiplex PCR, and TCRdb holds only the in-frame ones, with some missing. The repertoire holds about 60,000 clones, about 89% seen once, with roughly 1.5% in the top ten. The chain couples TRBV2 to TRBJ1-3, with D uncertain. The receptor comes from a boy aged 10-17 years who was a control in a study of pediatric ulcerative colitis. The sample consisted of blood. CDR3 nucleotide sequence: TGTGCCAGCAGTGTCCCGGGAAACACCATATATTTT. This gives the protein CASSVPGNTIYF.